This T cell receptor (beta chain) was profiled in a study of cytomegalovirus exposure and HLA in healthy donors. PCR involved 60 Vbeta and 13 Jbeta primers. Libraries were prepared by immunoSEQ multiplex PCR; TCRdb keeps only in-frame clonotypes and omits some of them. The sample has tens of thousands of clones, roughly 64% seen once. This clone was counted only a few times. Its antigen is as yet unknown. J was trimmed by 3 bases and V by 5 bases; bases with no gene match: 9. From germline, CDR1 is SGHTA and CDR2 FQGNSA. CDR3 length: 16 residues. Study conclusions and caveats: In a later analysis, HLA-C alleles had the fewest associated TCRs, DRB1 alleles the most. In a later analysis, common viral pathogens appeared linked to several of the most significant clusters. Some V segments, including TRBV6-2 and TRBV6-3, were excluded as indistinguishable.

Sequences were obtained from PBMCs. The clonotype comes from a man aged 40-49 years in good health and CMV-seropositive. The genes are TRBV7-2 and TRBJ1-1, with 10 positions matching TRBD1. Here the CDR3 reads CASSATAGQGDTEAFF. The CDR3 bases are TGTGCCAGCAGCGCCACCGCAGGACAGGGGGACACTGAAGCTTTCTTT. Filled out from reference TRBV7-2 and TRBJ1-1, the complete variable domain reads GAGVSQSPSNKVTEKGKDVELRCDPISGHTALYWYRQSLGQGLEFLIYFQGNSAPDKSGLPSDRFSAERTGGSVSTLTIQRTQQEDSAVYLCASSATAGQGDTEAFFGQGTRLTVV.